One and the same sample provided the 18 T cell receptor beta chains below, sequenced in a study of blood T cell repertoires in COVID-19. Profiled with immunoSEQ multiplex PCR; TCRdb holds only in-frame clones, not every one. This sample has 110,000 to 150,000 clones, with 78% found just once. Sequencing was performed on PBMCs or T cells enriched from blood (not recorded which). These TCRs come from a woman between 50 and 59 years old who had recovered from COVID-19.

This clone was seen a few times. V usage is TRBV5-1 and J usage is TRBJ1-4; the D gene is possibly TRBD1 (5 bases). The germline V gene encodes CDR1 SGHRS and CDR2 YFSETQ. Between the trimmed V and J ends, which lost 0 bases and 3 bases, there was a span of 18 bases. This CDR3 has 18 residues. CDR3 DNA: TGCGCCAGCAGCTTGGGGGACTTCGGGGGAACGGCTAATGAAAAACTGTTTTTT. Its protein product is CASSLGDFGGTANEKLFF.

The chain joins TRBV5-1 to TRBJ1-1, with D possibly TRBD1 on 6 matching bases. Looked up from germline, CDR1 is SGHRS and CDR2 is YFSETQ. V dropped 3 bases and J dropped 7 bases, with 10 bases sitting between them. This CDR3 spans 12 amino acids. The CDR3 DNA is TGCGCCAGCAGCTCGACAGGAGGTGAAGCTTTCTTT. Its protein is CASSSTGGEAFF. Full variable domain (remainder filled in from reference TRBV5-1 and TRBJ1-1): KAGVTQTPRYLIKTRGQQVTLSCSPISGHRSVSWYQQTPGQGLQFLFEYFSETQRNKGNFPGRFSGRQFSNSRSEMNVSTLELGDSALYLCASSSTGGEAFFGQGTRLTVV.

The DNA of the CDR3 is TGTGCCAGCAGTGCGGTTTGGGAGCGGGGGGCCCCAGCCGGGGAGCTGTTTTTT. Residues: CASSAVWERGAPAGELFF. The chain couples TRBV6-4 to TRBJ2-2; 9 positions match TRBD2. Germline V lookup: CDR1 MRHNA, CDR2 SNTAGT. V was pared by 4 bases and J by 6 bases, with 15 bases of the junction left unmatched. This CDR3 is 18 amino acids long.

A single count supports this clone. This chain connects TRBV3-1 (or the pseudogene TRBV3-2) to TRBJ1-6; 7 nucleotides match TRBD1. Germline V lookup: CDR1 LGHDT, CDR2 YNNKEL (reference sequence). The CDR3 runs to 16 residues. After removal of 4 bases from V and 4 bases from J, the junction contained 7 bases not matched to a gene. The CDR3 reads CASSLRTGEYNSPLHF. Written as DNA, the CDR3 is TGTGCCAGCAGCCTTAGGACAGGCGAATATAATTCACCCCTCCACTTT.

The rearrangement links TRBV5-6 to TRBJ2-1; 7 bases align to TRBD1. Unmatched junction bases numbered 3, after V lost 2 bases and J lost 7 bases. This CDR3 has 13 amino acids. Germline V gene lookup returns CDR1 SGHDT and CDR2 YYEEEE. CDR3 loop: CASSFDRVNEQFF. The CDR3 nucleotides read TGTGCCAGCAGCTTTGACAGGGTTAATGAGCAGTTCTTC.

This clone was recorded only once. The chain is built from TRBV5-1 and TRBJ1-1; D is possibly TRBD1 (6 bases). Per the germline V gene, CDR1 is SGHRS and CDR2 is YFSETQ. The V gene lost 0 bases and the J gene lost 7 bases, with 19 bases spanning the gap. The CDR3 extends over 16 amino acids. The CDR3 DNA is TGCGCCAGCAGCTTGGTGCAGGGGCCCTTTACTTATGAAGCTTTCTTT. It is translated as CASSLVQGPFTYEAFF.

This chain joins TRBV7-3 and TRBJ2-1, with a weak D call TRBD2 (5 bases). Per germline, CDR1 SGHTA and CDR2 FQGTGA. Trimming removed 5 bases from V and 4 bases from J, with 18 bases in between. This CDR3 region has 16 residues. The chain's CDR3 is CASSPRPTILYNEQFF. In DNA form, the CDR3 reads TGTGCCAGCAGCCCGAGGCCGACTATACTGTACAATGAGCAGTTCTTC.

The chain couples TRBV12-3 or TRBV12-4 to TRBJ2-1; TRBD2 matches 8 bases. The J segment lost 8 bases and the V segment lost 3 bases, leaving 3 bases of the junction unmatched. CDR3 length: 13 amino acids. DNA for the CDR3: TGTGCCAGCAGTTTGTCCGGGGGGGATGAGCAGTTCTTC. Protein sequence: CASSLSGGDEQFF.

V and J are TRBV7-2 and TRBJ1-2, with TRBD1 identical over 8 bases. CDR3 size: 14 residues. The V segment lost 3 bases and the J segment 7 bases; nucleotides outside the gene matches: 7. Germline V gene data show CDR1 as SGHTA and CDR2 as FQGNSA. This chain's CDR3 is CASSFLTGGFGYTF. The CDR3 nucleotides read TGTGCCAGCAGCTTCCTCACAGGGGGGTTTGGCTACACCTTC.

The J gene is TRBJ2-7, the V gene TRBV19, with 7 bases fitting TRBD1. V trimming: 5 bases; J trimming: 1 base; junction bases outside the gene matches: 8. From germline, CDR1 is LNHDA and CDR2 SQIVND (reference sequence). The CDR3 extends over 15 amino acids. CDR3 protein: CASSQPGTVSYEQYF. The CDR3 DNA reads TGTGCCAGTAGTCAACCTGGGACAGTGTCCTACGAGCAGTACTTC.

The chain uses TRBV28 and TRBJ2-1; 11 nucleotides line up with TRBD2. The trim removed 5 bases at V and 0 bases at J, leaving 3 bases unmatched. The CDR3 runs 16 residues. The germline V gene has CDR1 MDHEN and CDR2 SYDVKM. CDR3 nucleotides: TGTGCCAGCAGTCTAGCGGGGGGAAGCTCCTACAATGAGCAGTTCTTC. This gives the protein CASSLAGGSSYNEQFF. Together with reference TRBV28 and TRBJ2-1, the CDR3 gives the full variable domain: DVKVTQSSRYLVKRTGEKVFLECVQDMDHENMFWYRQDPGLGLRLIYFSYDVKMKEKGDIPEGYSVSREKKERFSLILESASTNQTSMYLCASSLAGGSSYNEQFFGPGTRLTVL.

The chain joins TRBV7-7 to TRBJ2-5, with D perhaps matching TRBD1 (6 bases). The germline CDR1 and CDR2 sequences are SSHAT and FNYEAQ (reference sequence). There are 15 residues in the CDR3. Trimming stripped 0 bases from V and 4 bases from J, with 12 bases between. In DNA, the CDR3 is TGTGCCAGCAGCTTAGCGGTTGGCAGGGGAGAGACCCAGTACTTC. Amino acid sequence: CASSLAVGRGETQYF. The entire variable domain, with the rest obtained from reference TRBV7-7 and TRBJ2-5, is as follows: GAGVSQSPRYKVTKRGQDVTLRCDPISSHATLYWYQQALGQGPEFLTYFNYEAQPDKSGLPSDRFSAERPEGSISTLTIQRTEQRDSAMYRCASSLAVGRGETQYFGPGTRLLVL.

The rearrangement links TRBV27 to TRBJ2-7; D may be TRBD1 (5 bases). From germline, CDR1 is MNHEY and CDR2 SMNVEV (reference sequence). The ends were cut back, 6 bases at V and 0 bases at J, with 12 bases in the middle. This CDR3 has 14 amino acids. CDR3 sequence (DNA): TGTGCCAGCAGCCCGCTTAGGGGCTCCTACGAGCAGTACGTC. This translates into CASSPLRGSYEQYV.

The chain uses TRBV24-1 and TRBJ1-1; 7 bases agree with TRBD1. J lost 7 bases, V lost 5 bases, and 18 bases had no gene match. The CDR3 has 17 residues. CDR1 is KGHDR and CDR2 is SFDVKD in the germline V gene. CDR3 nucleotide sequence: TGTGCCACCAGTGCCCGGGGGCAGGGGGGCAACACGCTTGAAGCTTTCTTT. Translated, it gives CATSARGQGGNTLEAFF.

With respect to this clone: Other DNA sequences in the same sample also yield this CDR3. The chain carries TRBV2 and TRBJ2-7, with 12 positions matching TRBD2. Germline V gene data show CDR1 as SNHLY and CDR2 as FYNNEI. V trimming: 6 bases; J trimming: 4 bases; junction bases outside the gene matches: 4. The CDR3 runs 14 residues. CDR3 DNA sequence: TGTGCCAGCAGGGCGACTAGCGGGGGATACGAGCAGTACGTC. Translating gives CASRATSGGYEQYV.

V is TRBV28 and J is TRBJ1-3, with D unclear. The CDR3 length is 14 residues. V lost 3 bases to trimming and J lost 1 base, with 7 bases between them. CDR1 and CDR2 (germline): MDHEN, SYDVKM. CDR3 DNA: TGTGCCAGCAGTTTTATAGAGTCTGGAAACACCATATATTTT. Protein: CASSFIESGNTIYF. Based on the CDR3 plus reference TRBV28 and TRBJ1-3, the full variable domain is DVKVTQSSRYLVKRTGEKVFLECVQDMDHENMFWYRQDPGLGLRLIYFSYDVKMKEKGDIPEGYSVSREKKERFSLILESASTNQTSMYLCASSFIESGNTIYFGEGSWLTVV.

This sequence joins TRBV20-1 and TRBJ2-7; TRBD1 is a possible D gene (5 bases). This CDR3 contains 11 residues. The germline V gene encodes CDR1 DFQATT and CDR2 SNEGSKA (reference sequence). Deletions cut 6 bases from V and 6 bases from J, with 12 bases between. In DNA, the CDR3 is TGCAGTGCATCTCAGGGTGGCGAGCAGTACGTC. Translating gives CSASQGGEQYV.

This rearrangement joins TRBV30 to TRBJ1-2, with 8 bases fitting TRBD1. The CDR3 covers 14 residues. Trimming took 5 bases from V and 4 from J; bases not matched to a gene: 9. Germline V gene sequence: CDR1 GTSNPN, CDR2 SVGIG (reference sequence). The CDR3 protein is CAWAPQGGTYGYTF. The CDR3 DNA sequence: TGTGCCTGGGCCCCACAGGGGGGAACCTATGGCTACACCTTC.